Sequencing of this T cell receptor beta chain was carried out in a study of blood T cell repertoires in COVID-19. Germline-derived CDR1 and CDR2 are KGHSH and LQKENI. The CDR3 length is 13 residues. The V and J ends lost 2 bases and 13 bases respectively, with 17 bases between them. This clone was counted a single time. Methods used by the authors: How many nucleated cells were present was estimated from reference gene primer amplification. Repertoires were generated with immunoSEQ multiplex PCR, while TCRdb's copy carries only in-frame clones and drops some. Clonal size and the V and J genes are those of that table, whereas D and trimming came from the DNA. Among about 210,000 clones listed, around four fifths were seen once.

The source material was peripheral blood. The genes are TRBV18 and TRBJ1-2; no reliable D call. The TCR originated in a woman aged 45-65 years with active or convalescent COVID-19. The DNA of the CDR3 is TGTGCCAGCTCACCAGGTGATCTTCGAGGGATCACCTTC. This sequence encodes CASSPGDLRGITF.